This T cell receptor beta chain was identified during a study of T cells in Graves' hyperthyroidism and ophthalmopathy. This clonotype showed up many times. Its antigen is undetermined. PBMCs were obtained from 10 ml fresh peripheral blood. This CDR3 contains 15 residues. Germline V lookup: CDR1 MDHEN, CDR2 SYDVKM. Trimming took 2 bases from V and 4 from J, leaving 15 bases between them. TCR beta CDR3 region amplification was performed from RNA transcripts. Initially, a first-round RT-PCR of the TCR CDR3 employed the HTBI primer set. In TCRdb, the multiplex PCR reads were re-called with MiXCR into one record per CDR3 protein. The sample consists of about 250,000 distinct CDR3 sequences, 24% of them appearing once. Notes on the study in general: Stable hyperthyroidism was told apart from ophthalmopathy by a model built on 13 V-J features. Blood held most thyroid clonotypes expanded above 0.001 frequency.

The V call is TRBV28, the J call TRBJ2-7; D possibly corresponds to TRBD2 (6 bases). The sequencing sample was made of blood. This TCR derives from a woman between 40 and 55 years old with Graves' ophthalmopathy. The CDR3 nucleotides read TGTGCCAGCAGTTTAGGGGGGAAGGGTACTTACGAGCAGTACTTC. It is translated as CASSLGGKGTYEQYF.